A single sample gave rise to the 17 T cell receptor beta chains below, sequenced in a study of T-cell memory formation after mild COVID-19 (dated by TCRdb to the early 2020s). Preparation of the library involved 5' RACE. Data came from an Illumina NovaSeq 6000. Clones were called with MiXCR by TCRdb after fastp trimmed the public reads at Q25, and only in-frame beta chains were retained. Every CDR3 protein is listed once, alongside the most common genes and DNA of its rows. The sample yields 250,000 to 350,000 distinct CDR3 sequences; 15% to 20% were counted once. The top ten clones comprise 20% to 25% of the sample. The sample was PBMCs or a T cell subset sorted from them (not recorded which). Receptors originate from a man aged 18-30 years who had mild COVID-19 (a few samples of this study predate the infection). The sample titles of this study are shuffled in the database, so cell type and time point are left out; the donor was told from shared clones.

This clonotype was counted only a few times. The rearrangement joins TRBV4-3 to TRBJ2-5; D could derive from TRBD1 or TRBD2 (5 bases each). Germline CDR1 reads LGHNA; CDR2 reads YSLEER. The CDR3 loop spans 16 amino acids. Between the trimmed V and J ends, which lost 2 bases and 3 bases, there was a span of 16 bases. The CDR3 loop reads CASSQSVGAYEETQYF. The CDR3 DNA is TGCGCCAGCAGCCAATCGGTCGGGGCTTATGAAGAGACCCAGTACTTC.

Here the CDR3 DNA reads TGTGCCAGCAGCGACCAGGGTTCATACACTGAAGCTTTCTTT. Protein product: CASSDQGSYTEAFF. The V and J genes are TRBV5-5 and TRBJ1-1, with a weak D call TRBD1 (5 bases). Trimming cost V 4 bases and J 3 bases, with 13 bases left between them. Germline V gives CDR1 SGHKS, CDR2 YYEKEE (reference sequence). This CDR3 has 14 residues. The full variable domain, with the rest looked up from reference TRBV5-5 and TRBJ1-1, is DAGVTQSPTHLIKTRGQQVTLRCSPISGHKSVSWYQQVLGQGPQFIFQYYEKEERGRGNFPDRFSARQFPNYSSELNVNALLLGDSALYLCASSDQGSYTEAFFGQGTRLTVV.

The genes are TRBV6-2 or TRBV6-3 and TRBJ2-3; D gene uncertain. CDR1 MNHEY and CDR2 SVGEGT come from the germline V gene. The CDR3 extends over 15 amino acids. The germline V and J ends were trimmed by 7 bases and 2 bases, with 16 bases remaining between them. The CDR3 protein is CASTISRSPTDTQYF. DNA of the CDR3: TGTGCCAGCACCATCAGCAGGTCACCCACAGATACGCAGTATTTT.

A few counts support this clonotype. The chain carries TRBV5-1 and TRBJ2-7; no definite D call. Germline CDR1 reads SGHRS; CDR2 reads YFSETQ. This CDR3 contains 14 residues. V was clipped by 4 bases and J by 3 bases, with 14 bases between them. The DNA of the CDR3 is TGCGCCAGCAGCCACAATGTGGAAGTCTACGAGCAGTACTTC. Encoded protein: CASSHNVEVYEQYF.

The chain carries TRBV28 and TRBJ1-3; 8 bases map to TRBD1. The germline CDR1 and CDR2 sequences are MDHEN and SYDVKM. The CDR3 runs 16 residues. Trimming cost V 6 bases and J 4 bases; bases outside gene matches: 11. For the CDR3, the DNA is TGTGCCAGCAGCCTCGGGACAGGCCAGGGGGGAAACACCATATATTTT. Translated, it gives CASSLGTGQGGNTIYF.

Comment on this clonotype: Possible read error: a much larger clone is one base away. This sequence joins TRBV7-9 and TRBJ1-5, with 7 positions matching TRBD1. The germline V gene has CDR1 SEHNR and CDR2 FQNEAQ (reference sequence). The trim removed 2 bases at V and 8 bases at J, leaving 3 bases unmatched. The CDR3 totals 13 residues. Here the CDR3 DNA reads TGTGCCAGCAGCTTACAGGGGGATGAGCCCCAGCATTTT. Translating gives CASSLQGDEPQHF.

The sample holds a few counts of this clonotype. V is TRBV7-8 and J is TRBJ2-6; D remains ambiguous. Trimming removed 3 bases from V and 0 bases from J, with 9 bases in between. In germline, CDR1 is SGHVS, CDR2 FQNEAQ. CDR3 length: 16 amino acids. The CDR3 loop is CASSFPGISGANVLTF. The CDR3 DNA sequence: TGTGCCAGCAGCTTCCCAGGCATCTCTGGGGCCAACGTCCTGACTTTC.

This clonotype was counted only a few times. CDR3 protein: CASSTLLVSYEQYV. The CDR3 DNA reads as TGTGCCAGCAGCACCCTACTAGTTTCCTACGAGCAGTACGTC. The chain recombines TRBV11-2 with TRBJ2-7, with a possible D match to TRBD2 (5 bases). The CDR3 totals 14 residues. V was cut by 5 bases and J by 1 base, with 12 bases left in between. The germline V gene encodes CDR1 SGHAT and CDR2 FQNNGV.

In this sample, this clonotype turned up a few times. CDR3 nucleotides: TGCGCCAGCAGCTTGGCCGGGACTACGCTCTACAATGAGCAGTTCTTC. Its translation: CASSLAGTTLYNEQFF. The rearrangement joins TRBV5-1 to TRBJ2-1; TRBD2 agrees at 7 bases. J was trimmed by 3 bases and V by 0 bases; bases with no gene match: 6. The V gene's germline CDR1 is SGHRS and CDR2 YFSETQ. The CDR3 is made up of 16 amino acids.

This clonotype was recorded many times. The chain couples TRBV5-5 to TRBJ2-4; the D gene is possibly TRBD1 (6 bases). V lost 0 bases and J 8 bases, leaving 12 bases between the germline ends. Germline V gene data show CDR1 as SGHKS and CDR2 as YYEKEE (reference sequence). CDR3 length: 14 amino acids. The DNA for the CDR3 is TGTGCCAGCAGCTTGGAATGGGGGCAGGACATTCAGTACTTC. Residues: CASSLEWGQDIQYF.

The J gene is TRBJ1-1, the V gene TRBV5-1; D is perhaps TRBD1 (6 bases). Per the germline V gene, CDR1 is SGHRS and CDR2 is YFSETQ. The V and J ends lost 2 bases and 1 base respectively, with 15 bases between them. CDR3 length: 16 amino acids. CDR3: CASSLTQGTGNTEAFF. CDR3 nucleotide sequence: TGCGCCAGCAGCTTAACCCAGGGGACCGGGAACACTGAAGCTTTCTTT. Full variable domain (rest looked up from reference TRBV5-1 and TRBJ1-1): KAGVTQTPRYLIKTRGQQVTLSCSPISGHRSVSWYQQTPGQGLQFLFEYFSETQRNKGNFPGRFSGRQFSNSRSEMNVSTLELGDSALYLCASSLTQGTGNTEAFFGQGTRLTVV.

About this clonotype: An end of the junction does not agree with germline; a read error may underlie this. This rearrangement joins TRBV7-9 to TRBJ1-1; 8 nucleotides match TRBD1. Germline V lookup: CDR1 SEHNR, CDR2 FQNEAQ (reference sequence). This CDR3 region has 15 residues. The CDR3 loop is CASSRTDRGRAEVFF. The DNA for the CDR3 is TGTGCCAGCAGCCGCACTGACAGGGGTAGAGCGGAAGTTTTCTTT. Drawing the rest from reference TRBV7-9 and TRBJ1-1, the complete variable domain is DTGVSQNPRHKITKRGQNVTFRCDPISEHNRLYWYRQTLGQGPEFLTYFQNEAQLEKSRLLSDRFSAERPKGSFSTLEIQRTEQGDSAMYLCASSRTDRGRAEVFFGQGTRLTVV.

This clonotype has just a few counts. The chain has TRBV11-2 and TRBJ2-7; TRBD2 might be the D (6 bases). CDR1 is SGHAT, CDR2 FQNNGV, per germline. V lost 2 bases and J lost 2, with 13 bases in between. This CDR3 has 15 amino acids. CDR3 DNA: TGTGCCAGCAGCTTATCGCGGGGATCGACCTACGAGCAGTACGTC. Translation gives CASSLSRGSTYEQYV.

The table lists this clonotype with a few counts. In nucleotides, the CDR3 is TGTGCCAGCAGTTGTCTAGCGGGCGGTGAGACCCAGTACTTC. This gives the protein CASSCLAGGETQYF. The V call is TRBV6-7, the J call TRBJ2-5; TRBD2 matches 8 bases. TRBV6-7 is an ORF, with its function uncertain. The CDR3 sequence is 14 residues long. V was clipped by 4 bases and J by 5 bases; unmatched bases: 6.

This sequence joins TRBV7-6 and TRBJ2-7, with D perhaps assigned TRBD1 or TRBD2 (5 bases each). Per germline, CDR1 SGHVS and CDR2 FNYEAQ. Trimming took off 8 bases at V and 6 bases at J, with 8 bases between the two ends. The CDR3 contains 10 residues. The CDR3 DNA is TGTGCCAGCCCAGGGACCGAGCAGTACGTC. It translates to CASPGTEQYV.

This clonotype was observed a single time. V gene TRBV9 combines with J gene TRBJ2-2; D call uncertain. The germline V and J ends were trimmed by 0 bases and 2 bases, with 8 bases remaining between them. From germline, CDR1 is SGDLS and CDR2 YYNGEE. The CDR3 totals 15 residues. In DNA form, the CDR3 reads TGTGCCAGCAGCGTAGGGGCCGGTAACACCGGGGAGCTGTTTTTT. Residues: CASSVGAGNTGELFF.

In this sample, this clonotype turned up a few times. The chain uses TRBV7-2 and TRBJ2-1, with TRBD2 matching over 12 bases. With V trimmed by 5 bases and J by 2 bases, 4 bases remained unmatched. The CDR3 is 16 residues long. The V gene's germline CDR1 is SGHTA and CDR2 FQGNSA. This chain's CDR3 is CASSTSGGRTYNEQFF. CDR3 in DNA: TGTGCCAGCAGCACTAGCGGGGGGCGAACCTACAATGAGCAGTTCTTC.